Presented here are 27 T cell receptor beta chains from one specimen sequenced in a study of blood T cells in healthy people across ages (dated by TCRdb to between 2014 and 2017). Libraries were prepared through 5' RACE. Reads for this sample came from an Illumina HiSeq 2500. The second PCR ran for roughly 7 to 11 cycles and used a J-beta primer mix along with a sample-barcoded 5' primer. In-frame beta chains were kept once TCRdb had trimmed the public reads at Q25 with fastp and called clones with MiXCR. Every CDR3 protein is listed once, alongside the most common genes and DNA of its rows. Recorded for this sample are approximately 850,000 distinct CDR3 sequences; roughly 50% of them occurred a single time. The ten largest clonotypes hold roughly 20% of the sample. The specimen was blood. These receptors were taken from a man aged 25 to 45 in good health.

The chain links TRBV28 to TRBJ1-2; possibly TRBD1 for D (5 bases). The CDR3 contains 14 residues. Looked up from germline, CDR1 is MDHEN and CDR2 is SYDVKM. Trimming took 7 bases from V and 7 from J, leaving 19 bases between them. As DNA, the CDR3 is TGTGCCAGCACCGTTGACGGGACGATGGGTGGCTACACCTTC. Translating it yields CASTVDGTMGGYTF.

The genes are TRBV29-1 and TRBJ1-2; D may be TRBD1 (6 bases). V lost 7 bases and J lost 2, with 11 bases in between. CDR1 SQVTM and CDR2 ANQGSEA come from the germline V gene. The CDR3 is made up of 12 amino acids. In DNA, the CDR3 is TGCAGCGACTCTACAGGGAACTATGGCTACACCTTC. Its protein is CSDSTGNYGYTF.

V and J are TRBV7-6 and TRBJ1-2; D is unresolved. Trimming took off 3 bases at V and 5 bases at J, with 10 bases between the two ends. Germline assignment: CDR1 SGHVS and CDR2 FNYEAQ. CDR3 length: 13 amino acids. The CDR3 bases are TGTGCCAGCAGCTTTACCGGGCAGTATGGCTACACCTTC. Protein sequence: CASSFTGQYGYTF.

The CDR3 loop reads CASSYSTVAGTDTQYF. For the CDR3, the DNA is TGTGCCAGCAGTTACTCGACAGTAGCCGGCACAGATACGCAGTATTTT. This chain uses TRBV6-5 with TRBJ2-3, with D possibly being TRBD1 (5 bases). Trimming shortened V by 0 bases and J by 1 base, and 11 bases separated the two germline ends. The CDR3 is 16 amino acids. Germline V CDR1 and CDR2: MNHEY, SVGAGI.

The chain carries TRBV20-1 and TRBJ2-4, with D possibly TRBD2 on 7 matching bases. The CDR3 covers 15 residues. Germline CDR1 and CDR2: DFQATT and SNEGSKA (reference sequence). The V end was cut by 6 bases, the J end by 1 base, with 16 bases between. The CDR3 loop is CSAPKGGGAKNIQYF. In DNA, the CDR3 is TGCAGTGCCCCGAAGGGGGGGGGGGCCAAAAACATTCAGTACTTC.

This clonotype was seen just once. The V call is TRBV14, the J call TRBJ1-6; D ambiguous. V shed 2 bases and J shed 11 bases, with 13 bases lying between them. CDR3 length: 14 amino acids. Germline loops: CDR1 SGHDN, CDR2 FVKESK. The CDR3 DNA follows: TGTGCCAGCAGCCAAAGACCTCCCGTGACACCCCTCCACTTT. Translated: CASSQRPPVTPLHF. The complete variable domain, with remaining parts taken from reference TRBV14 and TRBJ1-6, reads EAGVTQFPSHSVIEKGQTVTLRCDPISGHDNLYWYRRVMGKEIKFLLHFVKESKQDESGMPNNRFLAERTGGTYSTLKVQPAELEDSGVYFCASSQRPPVTPLHFGNGTRLTVT.

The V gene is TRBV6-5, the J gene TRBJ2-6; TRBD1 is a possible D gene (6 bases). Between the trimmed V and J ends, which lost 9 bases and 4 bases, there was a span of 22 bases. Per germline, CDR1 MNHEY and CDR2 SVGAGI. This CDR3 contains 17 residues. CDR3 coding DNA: TGTGCCAGTCAGGGGCGTGGGCCGGGACACGGGGCCAACGTCCTGACTTTC. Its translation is CASQGRGPGHGANVLTF.

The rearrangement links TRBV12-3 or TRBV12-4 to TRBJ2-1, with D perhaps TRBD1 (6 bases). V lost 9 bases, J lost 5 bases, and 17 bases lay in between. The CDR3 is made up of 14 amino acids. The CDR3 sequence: CASKYRDTDNEQFF. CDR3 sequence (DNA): TGTGCCAGTAAATACCGGGACACGGACAATGAGCAGTTCTTC.

The CDR3 region has the DNA TGTGCCAGCAGCCACTTGGGGGGACAAGAGACCCAGTACTTC. This gives the protein CASSHLGGQETQYF. This rearrangement joins TRBV3-1 to TRBJ2-5, with TRBD2 as a possible D gene (6 bases). V was trimmed by 3 bases and J by 2 bases, leaving 10 bases between them. The CDR3 is made up of 14 amino acids. Germline V CDR1 and CDR2: LGHDT, YNNKEL (reference sequence).

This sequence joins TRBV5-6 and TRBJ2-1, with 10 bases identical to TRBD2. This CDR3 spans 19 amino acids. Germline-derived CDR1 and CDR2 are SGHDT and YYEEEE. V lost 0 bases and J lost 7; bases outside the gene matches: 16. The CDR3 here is CASSLGGPQLAGLVNEQFF. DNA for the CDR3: TGTGCCAGCAGCTTGGGGGGCCCCCAACTAGCGGGGCTGGTAAATGAGCAGTTCTTC.

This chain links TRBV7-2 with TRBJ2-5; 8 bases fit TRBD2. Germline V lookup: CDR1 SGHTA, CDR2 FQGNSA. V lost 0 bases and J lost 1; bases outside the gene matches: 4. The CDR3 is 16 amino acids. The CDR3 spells CASSLAAAGGQETQYF. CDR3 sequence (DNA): TGTGCCAGCAGCTTAGCGGCGGCGGGGGGCCAAGAGACCCAGTACTTC.

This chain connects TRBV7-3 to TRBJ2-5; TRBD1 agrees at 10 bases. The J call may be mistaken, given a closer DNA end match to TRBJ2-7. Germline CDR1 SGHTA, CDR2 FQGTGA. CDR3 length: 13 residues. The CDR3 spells CASSPDRGHEQYF. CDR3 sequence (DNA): TGTGCCAGCAGCCCCGACAGGGGGCACGAGCAGTACTTC.

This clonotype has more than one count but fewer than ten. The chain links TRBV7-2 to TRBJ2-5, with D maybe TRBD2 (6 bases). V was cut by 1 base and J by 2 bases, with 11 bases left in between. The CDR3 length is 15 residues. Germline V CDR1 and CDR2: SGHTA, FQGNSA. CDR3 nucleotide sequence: TGTGCCAGCAGCTTAGTTAGCGGTCCACAAGAGACCCAGTACTTC. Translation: CASSLVSGPQETQYF.

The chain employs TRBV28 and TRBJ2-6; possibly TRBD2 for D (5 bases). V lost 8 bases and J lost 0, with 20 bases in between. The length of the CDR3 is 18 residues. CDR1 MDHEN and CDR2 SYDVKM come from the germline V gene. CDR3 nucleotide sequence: TGTGCCAGCGGGGATCATGCGGGCCCTCTCTCTGGGGCCAACGTCCTGACTTTC. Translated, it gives CASGDHAGPLSGANVLTF.

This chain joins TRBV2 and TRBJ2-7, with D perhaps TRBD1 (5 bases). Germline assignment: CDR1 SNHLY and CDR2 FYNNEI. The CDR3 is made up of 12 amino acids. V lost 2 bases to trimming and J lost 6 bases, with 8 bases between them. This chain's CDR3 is CASSERGREQYF. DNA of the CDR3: TGTGCCAGCAGTGAAAGGGGTCGCGAGCAGTACTTC.

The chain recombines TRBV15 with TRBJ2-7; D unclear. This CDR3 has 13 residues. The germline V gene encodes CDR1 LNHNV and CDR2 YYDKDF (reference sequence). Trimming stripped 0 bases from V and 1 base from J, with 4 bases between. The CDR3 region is CATSRDASYEQYF. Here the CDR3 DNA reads TGTGCCACCAGCAGAGACGCGTCCTACGAGCAGTACTTC.

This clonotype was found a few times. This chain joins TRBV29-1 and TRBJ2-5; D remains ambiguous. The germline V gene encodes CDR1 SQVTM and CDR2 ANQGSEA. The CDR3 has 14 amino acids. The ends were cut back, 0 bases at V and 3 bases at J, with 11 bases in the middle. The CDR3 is CSVEEVAREETQYF. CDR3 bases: TGCAGCGTTGAAGAGGTAGCTAGGGAAGAGACCCAGTACTTC.

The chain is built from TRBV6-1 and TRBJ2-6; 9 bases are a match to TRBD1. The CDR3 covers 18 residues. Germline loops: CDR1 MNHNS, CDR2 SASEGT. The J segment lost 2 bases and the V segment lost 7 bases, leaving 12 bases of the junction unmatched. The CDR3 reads CASNAVTGGAAGANVLTF. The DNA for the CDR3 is TGTGCCAGCAATGCAGTGACAGGGGGTGCGGCTGGGGCCAACGTCCTGACTTTC.

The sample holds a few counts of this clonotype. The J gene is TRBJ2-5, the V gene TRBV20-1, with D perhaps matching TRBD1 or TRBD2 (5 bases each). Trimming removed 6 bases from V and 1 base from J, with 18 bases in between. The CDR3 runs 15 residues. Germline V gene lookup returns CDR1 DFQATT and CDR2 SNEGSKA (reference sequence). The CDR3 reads CSARVGTGPQETQYF. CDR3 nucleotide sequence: TGCAGTGCGCGGGTGGGGACGGGGCCCCAAGAGACCCAGTACTTC.

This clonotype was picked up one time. As DNA, the CDR3 is TGTGCCAGCAGCCAAAACCCTTACGGAGCGGAAACCTACGAGCAGTACTTC. Translated, it gives CASSQNPYGAETYEQYF. The rearrangement uses TRBV4-2 and TRBJ2-7; TRBD2 is a possible D gene (5 bases). This CDR3 spans 17 amino acids. V was shortened by 2 bases and J by 2 bases, with 19 bases between the two germline ends. CDR1 LGHNA and CDR2 YNFKEQ come from the germline V gene.

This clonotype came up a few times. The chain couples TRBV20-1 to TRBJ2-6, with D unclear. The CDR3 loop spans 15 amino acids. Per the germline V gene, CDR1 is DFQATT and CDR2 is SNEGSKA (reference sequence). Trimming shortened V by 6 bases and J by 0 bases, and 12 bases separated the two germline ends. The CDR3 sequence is CSAKSVASGANVLTF. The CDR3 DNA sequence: TGCAGTGCCAAGAGCGTAGCCTCTGGGGCCAACGTCCTGACTTTC.

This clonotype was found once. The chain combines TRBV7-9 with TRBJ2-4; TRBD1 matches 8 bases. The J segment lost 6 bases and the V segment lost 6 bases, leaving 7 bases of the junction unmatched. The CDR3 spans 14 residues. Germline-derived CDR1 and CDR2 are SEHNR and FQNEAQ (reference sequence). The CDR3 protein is CASSFGQGGNIQYF. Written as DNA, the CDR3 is TGTGCCAGCAGTTTCGGACAGGGTGGAAACATTCAGTACTTC.

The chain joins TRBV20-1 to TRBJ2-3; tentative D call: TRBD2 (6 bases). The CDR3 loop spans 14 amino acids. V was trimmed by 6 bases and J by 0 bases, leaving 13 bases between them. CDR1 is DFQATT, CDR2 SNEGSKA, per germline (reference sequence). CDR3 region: CSANPGLSTDTQYF. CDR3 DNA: TGCAGTGCCAACCCTGGACTAAGCACAGATACGCAGTATTTT.

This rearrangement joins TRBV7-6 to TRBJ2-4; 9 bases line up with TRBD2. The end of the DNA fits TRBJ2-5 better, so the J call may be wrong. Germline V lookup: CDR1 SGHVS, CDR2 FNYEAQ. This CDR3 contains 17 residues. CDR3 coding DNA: TGTGCCAGCAGCCAGGGGGTTAGCGGGAGCTCCCAAGAGACCCAGTACTTC. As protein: CASSQGVSGSSQETQYF.

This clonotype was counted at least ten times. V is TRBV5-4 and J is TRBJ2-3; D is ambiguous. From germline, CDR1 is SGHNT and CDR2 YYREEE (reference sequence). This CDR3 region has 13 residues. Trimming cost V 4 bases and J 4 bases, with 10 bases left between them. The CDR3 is CASSPEKPDTQYF. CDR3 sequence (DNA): TGTGCCAGCAGCCCAGAAAAGCCAGATACGCAGTATTTT.

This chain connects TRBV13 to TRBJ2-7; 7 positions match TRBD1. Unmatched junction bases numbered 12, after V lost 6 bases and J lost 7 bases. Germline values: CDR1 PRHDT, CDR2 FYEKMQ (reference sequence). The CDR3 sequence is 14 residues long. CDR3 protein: CASRSGQTIGEQYF. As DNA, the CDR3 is TGTGCCAGCAGATCGGGACAGACAATAGGGGAGCAGTACTTC.

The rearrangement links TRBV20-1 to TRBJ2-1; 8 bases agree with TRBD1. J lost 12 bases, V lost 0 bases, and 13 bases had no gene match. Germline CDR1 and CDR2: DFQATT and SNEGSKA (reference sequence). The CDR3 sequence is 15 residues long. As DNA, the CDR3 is TGCAGTGCTAGAGATGGGACAGGCACCCAGGGTATGCAGTTCTTC. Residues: CSARDGTGTQGMQFF.